This T cell receptor (beta chain) stems from a study of shared clonotypes between healthy human individuals. On the study more broadly: The donor pool was made up of a couple of women and three men aged 18 to 49. Study results and caveats: The naive CD4 repertoires of several donors were compared, and roughly 5.1% of clonotypes were shared.

This clone was observed a single time. Antigen unknown. The material for each subset, its genomic DNA, was split evenly across several immunoSEQ plates. The assay was immunoSEQ multiplex PCR, and TCRdb's table has in-frame clones only and misses some. This table holds around 940,000 clones, 70% to 85% found once. In germline, CDR1 is GTSNPN, CDR2 SVGIG (reference sequence). CDR3 length: 13 amino acids. Only Caucasian adults living in Nashville, Tennessee served as donors. The chain links TRBV30 to TRBJ2-2; D remains unclear. Sequenced: memory CD4+ T cells sorted from blood. Subset reported: CD45RA-negative fraction. The receptor's source is a young man in good health. In DNA, the CDR3 is TGTGCTTCCACCACCGGGTACACCGGGGAGCTGTTTTTT. It encodes CASTTGYTGELFF. The whole variable domain, remainder taken from reference TRBV30 and TRBJ2-2, is SQTIHQWPATLVQPVGSPLSLECTVEGTSNPNLYWYRQAAGRGLQLLFYSVGIGQISSEVPQNLSASRPQDRQFILSSKKLLLSDSGFYLCASTTGYTGELFFGEGSRLTVL.